The clone carrying this T cell receptor (beta chain) was detected many times. This sample was taken from a study of neurological immune-mediated disorders. Time point in this sample: longitudinal time-point 3. Unsorted libraries were generated from 2 million PBMCs. These cells had been stored in RNAlater at -80 C. Whenever a sequencing run was performed, it yielded over 170 million TCR-beta sequences from 15-18 subjects. TCRdb analysed the 5' RACE reads with MiXCR anew, one entry per CDR3 protein. The data hold roughly 100,000 distinct CDR3 sequences, with 11% observed a single time. Germline CDR1 SGHRS, CDR2 YFSETQ. The CDR3 runs to 16 residues. J was trimmed by 0 bases and V by 5 bases; bases with no gene match: 10.

This TCR was sampled from a female donor with HTLV-1-associated myelopathy (HAM/TSP). The rearrangement uses TRBV5-1 and TRBJ1-1; 7 nucleotides agree with TRBD1. Sequencing was done on a sample of PBMCs. The CDR3 DNA is TGCGCCAGCAGAGTCTCATCCGGGACAGTGAACACTGAAGCTTTCTTT. Residues: CASRVSSGTVNTEAFF.